Below, one T cell receptor (beta chain) is given with its context. The target antigen is unknown. Measured with immunoSEQ multiplex PCR; TCRdb has only the in-frame clones, and not every one. This repertoire shows about 280,000 clones, roughly 86% found once; its top ten account for around 3.5%. Treatment denoted: roughly 20 received Ad26.COV2.S at low or high dose, single or two shots; 5 received placebo; per-sample allocation not given. The samples were gathered on day 63 after the first injection of vaccine or placebo. Participants' vaccine, an Ad26 vector, delivered Wuhan-strain SARS-CoV-2 spike. This sample is part of a study of Ad26.COV2.S vaccination and SARS-CoV-2 variants. General study points: People given the vaccine had a wider spike-specific TCR breadth than placebo recipients did.

The CDR3 loop spans 15 amino acids. Germline lookup yields CDR1 LNHNV and CDR2 YYDKDF (reference sequence). V lost 0 bases, J lost 3 bases, and 9 bases lay in between. The chain couples TRBV15 to TRBJ2-4, with D unresolved. The sample consisted of peripheral blood, taken in a trial of Ad26.COV2.S vaccine versus placebo. The TCR sequence derives from a person between 18 and 65 years old who received the Ad26.COV2.S COVID-19 vaccine or a placebo. CDR3 loop: CATSRDRSNKNIQYF. As DNA, the CDR3 is TGTGCCACCAGCAGAGATCGCTCCAACAAAAACATTCAGTACTTC.